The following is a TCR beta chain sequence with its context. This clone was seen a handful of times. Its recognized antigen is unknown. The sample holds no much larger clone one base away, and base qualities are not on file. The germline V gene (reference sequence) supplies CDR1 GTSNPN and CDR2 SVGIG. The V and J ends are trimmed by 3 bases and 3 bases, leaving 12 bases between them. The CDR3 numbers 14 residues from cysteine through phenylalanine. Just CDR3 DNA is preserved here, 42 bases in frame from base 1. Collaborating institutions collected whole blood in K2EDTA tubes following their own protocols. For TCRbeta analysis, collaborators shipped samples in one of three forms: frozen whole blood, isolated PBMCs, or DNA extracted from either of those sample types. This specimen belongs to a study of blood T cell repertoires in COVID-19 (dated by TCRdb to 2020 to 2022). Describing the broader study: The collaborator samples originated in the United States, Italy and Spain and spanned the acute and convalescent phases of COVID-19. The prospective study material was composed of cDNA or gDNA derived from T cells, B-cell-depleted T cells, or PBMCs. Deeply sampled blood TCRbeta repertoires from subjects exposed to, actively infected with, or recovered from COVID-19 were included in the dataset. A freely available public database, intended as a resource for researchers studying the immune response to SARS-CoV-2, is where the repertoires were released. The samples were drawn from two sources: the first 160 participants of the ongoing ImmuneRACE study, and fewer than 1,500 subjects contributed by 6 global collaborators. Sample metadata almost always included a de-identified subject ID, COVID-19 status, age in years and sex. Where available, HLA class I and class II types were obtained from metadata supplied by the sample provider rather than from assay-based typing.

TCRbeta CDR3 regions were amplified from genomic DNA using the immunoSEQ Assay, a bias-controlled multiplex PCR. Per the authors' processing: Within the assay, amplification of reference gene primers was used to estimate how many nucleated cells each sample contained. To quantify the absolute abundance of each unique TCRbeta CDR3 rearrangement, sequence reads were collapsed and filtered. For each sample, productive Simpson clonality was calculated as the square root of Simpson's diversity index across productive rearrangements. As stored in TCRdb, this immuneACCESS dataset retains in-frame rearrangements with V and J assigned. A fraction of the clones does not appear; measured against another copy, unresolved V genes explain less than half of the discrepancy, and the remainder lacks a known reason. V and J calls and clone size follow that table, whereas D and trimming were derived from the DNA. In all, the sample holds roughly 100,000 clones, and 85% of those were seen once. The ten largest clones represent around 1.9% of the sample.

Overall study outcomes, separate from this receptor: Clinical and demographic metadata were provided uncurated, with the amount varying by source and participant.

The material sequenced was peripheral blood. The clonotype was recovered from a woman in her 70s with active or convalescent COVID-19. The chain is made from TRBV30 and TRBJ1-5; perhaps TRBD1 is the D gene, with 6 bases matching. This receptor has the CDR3 CAWSDRQANQPQHF. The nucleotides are TGTGCCTGGAGCGACCGACAGGCCAATCAGCCCCAGCATTTT.